This T cell receptor beta chain was sequenced in a study of identical twins listed by TCRdb under 2016. About the study as a whole: To test whether fetal clonotypes persist, this study deep-sequenced TCR alpha and beta repertoires from monozygotic twins, from unrelated adults of various ages, and from cord blood. Replicate twin experiments were performed at different times using different library preparation protocols to rule out contamination. Study-level results and caveats: Conclusions relied on cross-sectional statistical analysis, since the same donors could not be followed over many years. Invariant T cells such as MAIT and iNKT could partly confound zero-insertion analyses, although diverse VJ usage argued against such confounding for most clonotypes. Abundant cord blood beta clonotypes had fewer insertions, young adult naive repertoires showed a similar but weaker trend, and memory repertoires showed no such trend. Compared with coincidental sharing between unrelated individuals, out-of-frame TCR alpha sequences shared between twins had an excess of sequences with low generation probability. Out-of-frame TCR alpha sharing in monozygotic twins was systematically underestimated by recombination models, whereas sharing between unrelated individuals was in agreement with the recombination models. Excess twin sharing in beta out-of-frame sequences was weaker because fewer shared sequences lowered the signal-to-noise ratio.

Every donor was a healthy Caucasian. Three pairs of female monozygotic twins, all aged 18 to 29 years, made up the twin cohort. CD4+ and CD8+ T cell populations were isolated with positive isolation kits from Invitrogen. This clonotype was recorded at least ten times. The antigen it recognizes is unknown. Per-base qualities were not stored, and no clone one base away is much larger. Library method: 5' RACE. Data came from an Illumina HiSeq 2000. Template switching added a universal primer binding site, and the final cDNA carried a unique molecular identifier that allowed TCR cDNA molecules to be counted accurately. Specific primers in the conserved constant-segment region were used to synthesize first-strand cDNA for TCR alpha and beta chains. Each cDNA library was double barcoded, with a SMART-Mk sample barcode plus Illumina barcodes, to control for contamination. TruSeq adapter sequences along with Illumina sample barcodes were introduced in two successive PCR steps. The TCR alpha and beta cDNA libraries were sequenced on the Illumina HiSeq platform using custom primers. Concerning the study's data processing: MiGEC was used to process raw reads and extract unique molecular identifiers, and MiXCR was used to find CDR3 positions. For each individual, recombination models were inferred using an EM algorithm with the repgenHMM and IGoR tools. Shared clonotype analysis was performed with the tcR package in R, normalizing sharing by the product of cloneset sizes. To study raw recombination without the effects of thymic and clonal selection, out-of-frame nonproductive sequences were analyzed. Using fastp trimming at Q25 and MiXCR clonotype assembly, TCRdb reanalyzed the public sequencing data and kept in-frame beta chains. A single entry per CDR3 protein holds the most common genes and DNA from its merged rows. The V and J calls shown here were made by TCRdb, not taken from the authors' results. Counted in this sample were roughly 230,000 distinct CDR3 sequences; about 8.5% of them appeared once. The ten largest make up roughly 3% of the sample.

V sheds 0 bases and J sheds 7 bases, leaving 13 bases between their ends. The CDR3 spans 15 residues, from the cysteine through the phenylalanine. Only the CDR3 portion is preserved as DNA: 45 bases, with reading frame beginning at the first base. In the germline V gene, CDR1 corresponds to SGHAT and CDR2 to FQNNGV. These data also featured in a second study, about yellow fever vaccine responses in identical twins. As described in the second report: According to the authors, the vaccine-induced T cell response in identical twins seemed to be partly convergent and partly specific to each individual. Focusing on identical twins, the study followed the T cell clones that responded to the vaccine, and did so with precision.

This TCR was recovered from a woman between 18 and 29 years old in good health. The chain uses TRBV11-2 and TRBJ2-1; possibly the D gene is TRBD2, per 5 matching bases. Sequences were obtained from CD8+ T cells sorted from blood. The DNA sequence follows: TGTGCCAGCAGCTTAGAAGCGGTACCTAGTAATGAGCAGTTCTTC. This sequence encodes CASSLEAVPSNEQFF.